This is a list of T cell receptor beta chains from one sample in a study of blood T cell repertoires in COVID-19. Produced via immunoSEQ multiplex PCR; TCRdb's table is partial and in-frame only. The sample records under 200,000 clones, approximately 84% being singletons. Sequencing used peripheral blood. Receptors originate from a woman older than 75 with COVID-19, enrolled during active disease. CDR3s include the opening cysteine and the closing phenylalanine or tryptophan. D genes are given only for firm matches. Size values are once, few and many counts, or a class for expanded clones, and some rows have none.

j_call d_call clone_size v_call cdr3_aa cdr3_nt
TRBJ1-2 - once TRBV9 CASSVQGGGRGYGYTF TGTGCCAGCAGCGTCCAGGGAGGGGGGCGAGGCTATGGCTACACCTTC
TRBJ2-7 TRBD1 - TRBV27 CASSLRDRGYEQYF TGTGCCAGCAGTTTACGGGACAGGGGCTACGAGCAGTACTTC
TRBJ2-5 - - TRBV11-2 CASSTARGPYQETQYF TGTGCCAGCAGCACTGCTCGCGGGCCCTACCAAGAGACCCAGTACTTC
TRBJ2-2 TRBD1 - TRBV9 CASSVGQVPRTGELFF TGTGCCAGCAGCGTGGGACAGGTACCGAGGACCGGGGAGCTGTTTTTT
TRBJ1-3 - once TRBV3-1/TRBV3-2 CASSQGQGNTIYF TGTGCCAGCAGCCAAGGGCAGGGAAACACCATATATTTT
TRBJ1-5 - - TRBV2 CASSGGRARNQPQHF TGTGCCAGCAGTGGGGGGAGGGCTCGCAATCAGCCCCAGCATTTT
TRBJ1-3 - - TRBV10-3 CAISQGSLNTIYF TGTGCCATCAGTCAGGGGTCCCTGAACACCATATATTTT
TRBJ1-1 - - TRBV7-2 CASSPNTGKAFEAFF TGTGCCAGCAGCCCCAATACGGGGAAAGCTTTCGAAGCTTTCTTT
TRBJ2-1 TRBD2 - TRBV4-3 CASSLSGGLDEQFF TGCGCCAGCAGCCTTAGCGGGGGGCTTGATGAGCAGTTCTTC
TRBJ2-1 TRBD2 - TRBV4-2 CASSQGARLAGEQFF TGTGCCAGCAGCCAAGGGGCCCGACTAGCGGGTGAGCAGTTCTTC
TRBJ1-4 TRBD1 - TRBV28 CASSRPGTGDEKLFF TGTGCCAGCAGCCGCCCCGGGACAGGTGATGAAAAACTGTTTTTT
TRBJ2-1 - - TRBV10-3 CAISPGTLDREQFF TGTGCCATCAGTCCCGGGACTTTGGATCGTGAGCAGTTCTTC
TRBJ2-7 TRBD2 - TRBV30 CAWSPNVGSGGQYF TGTGCCTGGAGTCCGAACGTGGGTAGCGGGGGTCAGTACTTC
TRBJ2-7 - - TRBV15 CATSPRGVPIYEQYF TGTGCCACCAGTCCCCGCGGGGTCCCCATCTACGAGCAGTACTTC
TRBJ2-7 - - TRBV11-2 CASSLDRLSDEQYF TGTGCCAGCAGCTTAGATCGTCTTTCGGACGAGCAGTACTTC
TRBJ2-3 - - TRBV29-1 CSVGRQGGDTQYF TGCAGCGTTGGGAGGCAGGGAGGAGATACGCAGTATTTT
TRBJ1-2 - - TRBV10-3 CAISDWGDGYTF TGTGCCATCAGTGATTGGGGGGATGGCTACACCTTC
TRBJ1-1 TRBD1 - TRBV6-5 CASSYSKAGGTEAFF TGTGCCAGCAGTTACTCGAAGGCAGGGGGAACTGAAGCTTTCTTT
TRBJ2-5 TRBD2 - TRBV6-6 CATLLAGQETQYF TGTGCCACTTTACTAGCGGGTCAAGAGACCCAGTACTTC
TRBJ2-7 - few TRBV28 CASGTLTYEQYF TGTGCCAGTGGGACACTTACCTACGAGCAGTACTTC
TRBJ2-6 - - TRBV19 CASSIGGLSGANVLTF TGTGCCAGTAGTATCGGCGGGTTGTCTGGGGCCAACGTCCTGACTTTC
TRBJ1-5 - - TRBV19 CASSSGAGNQPQHF TGTGCCAGTAGTTCAGGGGCAGGGAATCAGCCCCAGCATTTT
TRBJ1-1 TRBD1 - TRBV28 CASIHLGGKAFF TGTGCCAGCATTCATCTAGGGGGCAAAGCTTTCTTT
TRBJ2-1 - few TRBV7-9 CASSLGLYNEQFF TGTGCCAGCAGCTTAGGACTATACAATGAGCAGTTCTTC
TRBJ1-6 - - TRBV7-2 CASSFDSPLHF TGTGCCAGCAGCTTTGACAGCCCCCTCCACTTT
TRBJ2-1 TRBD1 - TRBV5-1 CASSEPGQGAYNEQFF TGCGCCAGCAGCGAACCGGGACAGGGGGCCTACAATGAGCAGTTCTTC
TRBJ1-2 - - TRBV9 CASSVEAWSDGYYGYTF TGTGCCAGCAGCGTAGAAGCCTGGAGCGACGGCTACTATGGCTACACCTTC